The TCR beta chain described here comes from a study of identical twins. Overall study results and limits: With abundant cord blood beta clonotypes, insertions were fewer; memory repertoires showed no such pattern. Compared with models, monozygotic twins showed more out-of-frame TCR alpha sharing.

With respect to this clonotype: The antigen is not known.

Carrying unique molecular identifiers, the cDNA also gained a universal primer site through template switching. TCRdb recomputed calls from the 5' RACE reads with MiXCR, one row per CDR3 protein. Among approximately 620,000 distinct CDR3 sequences, around 8.6% were seen once, and the ten largest hold around 0.95%. Healthy Caucasians made up all donors. The same sample was also studied in work on yellow fever vaccine responses in identical twins.

The sample consisted of PBMCs. The TCR originated in a young woman in good health.

The CDR3 sequence: CASRRSNQPQHF. As DNA, the CDR3 is TGTGCCAGCAGACGAAGCAATCAGCCCCAGCATTTT. This chain uses TRBV28 with TRBJ1-5; no reliable D call. V lost 6 bases and J lost 1, with 4 bases in between. The CDR3 loop spans 12 amino acids. Germline V gene data show CDR1 as MDHEN and CDR2 as SYDVKM.